What follows are 18 T cell receptor beta chains derived from one specimen sequenced in a study of blood T cell repertoires in COVID-19. TCRdb's copy holds only in-frame clones and misses some; the assay was immunoSEQ multiplex PCR. The sample includes 390,000 or so clones, 90% seen only once; the top ten take around 7%. Sequenced: peripheral blood. Receptors were obtained from a young man with active or convalescent COVID-19.

With regard to this clone: Other DNA sequences from this sample encode an identical CDR3 as well. The rearrangement joins TRBV3-1 (or the pseudogene TRBV3-2) to TRBJ1-1, with no clear D. The CDR3 totals 11 residues. Germline-derived CDR1 and CDR2 are LGHDT and YNNKEL (reference sequence). V was pared by 6 bases and J by 4 bases, with 6 bases between. The CDR3 reads CASRGGTEAFF. The CDR3 region has the DNA TGTGCCAGCAGGGGAGGCACTGAAGCTTTCTTT.

This sequence joins TRBV6-5 and TRBJ2-7; possibly TRBD2 for D (6 bases). The V end was cut by 2 bases, the J end by 2 bases, with 10 bases between. Looked up from germline, CDR1 is MNHEY and CDR2 is SVGAGI. This CDR3 comprises 14 residues. CDR3 nucleotide sequence: TGTGCCAGCAGTTACCGGGGGAATACCTACGAGCAGTACTTC. It encodes CASSYRGNTYEQYF.

The chain couples TRBV3-1 (or the pseudogene TRBV3-2) to TRBJ2-7, with D perhaps TRBD2 (6 bases). Germline-derived CDR1 and CDR2 are LGHDT and YNNKEL (reference sequence). Trimming took off 3 bases at V and 7 bases at J, with 10 bases between the two ends. The CDR3 is 12 residues long. CDR3: CASSHPRGEQYF. The CDR3 coding sequence is TGTGCCAGCAGCCACCCCCGGGGGGAGCAGTACTTC.

This clone has only one observation. This chain connects TRBV2 to TRBJ2-7; 10 bases are a match to TRBD2. Germline CDR1 reads SNHLY; CDR2 reads FYNNEI. CDR3 size: 15 residues. The V and J ends lost 4 bases and 3 bases, in that order; junction bases with no gene match: 6. CDR3 residues: CASSAPLAGVYEQYF. CDR3 bases: TGTGCCAGCAGTGCCCCCCTAGCGGGAGTCTACGAGCAGTACTTC. The whole variable domain, remainder taken from reference TRBV2 and TRBJ2-7, is EPEVTQTPSHQVTQMGQEVILRCVPISNHLYFYWYRQILGQKVEFLVSFYNNEISEKSEIFDDQFSVERPDGSNFTLKIRSTKLEDSAMYFCASSAPLAGVYEQYFGPGTRLTVT.

The chain carries TRBV11-2 and TRBJ2-2; 7 bases are a match to TRBD1. V shed 3 bases, J shed 6 bases, and the junction held 7 bases outside the gene matches. Germline CDR1 and CDR2: SGHAT and FQNNGV. The CDR3 runs 15 residues. The CDR3 DNA is TGTGCCAGCAGCTTTCCGACAGGGTTGCCCGGGGAGCTGTTTTTT. Amino acid sequence: CASSFPTGLPGELFF. Full variable domain (remainder filled in from reference TRBV11-2 and TRBJ2-2): EAGVAQSPRYKIIEKRQSVAFWCNPISGHATLYWYQQILGQGPKLLIQFQNNGVVDDSQLPKDRFSAERLKGVDSTLKIQPAKLEDSAVYLCASSFPTGLPGELFFGEGSRLTVL.

V usage is TRBV5-6 and J usage is TRBJ1-6, with TRBD1 as a possible D gene (5 bases). V lost 5 bases, J lost 8 bases, and 23 bases lay in between. In germline, CDR1 is SGHDT, CDR2 YYEEEE. There are 17 residues in the CDR3. This chain's CDR3 is CASRQTGSGDWHSPLHF. The CDR3 coding sequence is TGTGCCAGCAGACAAACCGGGAGCGGGGACTGGCATTCACCCCTCCACTTT.

This chain joins TRBV4-1 and TRBJ1-2, with TRBD1 matching over 7 bases. V lost 6 bases to trimming and J lost 4 bases; unmatched junction nucleotides: 11. This CDR3 spans 15 amino acids. Germline V lookup: CDR1 MGHRA, CDR2 YSYEKL. The CDR3 loop reads CASRRTGEIGYGYTF. CDR3 in DNA: TGCGCCAGCAGGCGTACAGGGGAAATTGGCTATGGCTACACCTTC.

This clone was seen a handful of times. The J gene is TRBJ1-2, the V gene TRBV5-1; 7 bases map to TRBD1. The CDR3 has 12 residues. The germline gives CDR1 SGHRS, CDR2 YFSETQ. Unmatched junction bases numbered 3, after V lost 2 bases and J lost 8 bases. The CDR3 nucleotides are TGCGCCAGCAGCTTCCAGACAGGGGGCTACACCTTC. As protein: CASSFQTGGYTF.

As regards this clone: Its ends do not fully match the called genes, so a read error is possible. Here the CDR3 reads CASSLGERGGTTIYF. Written as DNA, the CDR3 is TGCGCCAGCAGCCTGGGGGAAAGAGGGGGAACCACCATATATTTT. V and J are TRBV4-1 and TRBJ1-3; a possible D gene is TRBD1 (6 bases). Germline values: CDR1 MGHRA, CDR2 YSYEKL. The length of the CDR3 is 15 residues.

V is TRBV4-1 and J is TRBJ2-7; D possibly corresponds to TRBD1 (5 bases). V lost 4 bases and J lost 0, with 13 bases in between. The length of the CDR3 is 15 residues. The germline gives CDR1 MGHRA, CDR2 YSYEKL. The CDR3 nucleotides are TGCGCCAGCAGCCTCGACAGTGTGAGCTCCTACGAGCAGTACTTC. Residues: CASSLDSVSSYEQYF.

V is TRBV6-2 or TRBV6-3 and J is TRBJ2-7; TRBD2 matches 8 bases. The J segment lost 4 bases and the V segment lost 6 bases, leaving 11 bases of the junction unmatched. CDR3 size: 15 residues. Germline V gene lookup returns CDR1 MNHEY and CDR2 SVGEGT. This CDR3 reads CASSPRGGYVYEQYF. Written as DNA, the CDR3 is TGTGCCAGCAGCCCCCGGGGGGGCTATGTTTACGAGCAGTACTTC.

The genes are TRBV4-3 and TRBJ1-4, with 11 bases aligning to TRBD1. Germline trimming cut 3 bases from V and 11 bases from J; bases unmatched to any gene: 11. The CDR3 sequence is 16 residues long. Germline loops: CDR1 LGHNA, CDR2 YSLEER. This CDR3 is CASSQRPGQGVLKLFF. DNA for the CDR3: TGCGCCAGCAGCCAGCGCCCGGGACAGGGGGTATTGAAACTGTTTTTT.

The chain employs TRBV4-1 and TRBJ2-5; TRBD2 aligns across 12 bases. Germline V gene data show CDR1 as MGHRA and CDR2 as YSYEKL. The V segment lost 4 bases and the J segment 1 base; nucleotides outside the gene matches: 4. The CDR3 has 16 amino acids. As DNA, the CDR3 is TGCGCCAGCAGCCTACTAGCGGGGGGCCGCCAAGAGACCCAGTACTTC. Translation: CASSLLAGGRQETQYF.

Written as DNA, the CDR3 is TGTGCCAGCAGCAAAGAATACGCGCCGAAGACTTACTATAATTCACCCCTCCACTTT. Amino acids: CASSKEYAPKTYYNSPLHF. This sequence joins TRBV21-1 and TRBJ1-6. TRBV21-1 counts as a pseudogene. This CDR3 contains 19 residues.

J is TRBJ1-2 and V is TRBV24-1; maybe TRBD1 (5 bases). This CDR3 contains 14 residues. CDR1 is KGHDR, CDR2 SFDVKD, per germline. The V gene lost 0 bases and the J gene lost 8 bases, with 12 bases spanning the gap. As DNA, the CDR3 is TGTGCCACCAGTGATTTGGGCAGGGTTGACGGCTACACCTTC. Its protein product is CATSDLGRVDGYTF.

This chain joins TRBV11-2 and TRBJ1-3; D gene unclear. The CDR3 runs 15 residues. With 4 bases removed from V and 0 bases from J, the gap between germline ends came to 10 bases. Germline V gives CDR1 SGHAT, CDR2 FQNNGV. CDR3 sequence reads: CASSSLRGSGNTIYF. In DNA, the CDR3 is TGTGCCAGCAGCTCTTTACGGGGCTCTGGAAACACCATATATTTT.

V gene TRBV6-6 combines with J gene TRBJ1-4; D is perhaps TRBD1 (5 bases). V lost 6 bases, J lost 3 bases, and 14 bases lay in between. Per the germline V gene, CDR1 is MNHNY and CDR2 is SVGAGI (reference sequence). The CDR3 has 15 residues. The CDR3 sequence is CASSFLDTSNEKLFF. CDR3 in DNA: TGTGCCAGCAGCTTTTTGGACACTTCTAATGAAAAACTGTTTTTT.

The rearrangement links TRBV5-1 to TRBJ2-5; 16 bases are shared with TRBD2. V was clipped by 4 bases and J by 1 base; unmatched bases: 10. The CDR3 consists of 19 residues. Germline V gives CDR1 SGHRS, CDR2 YFSETQ. DNA of the CDR3: TGCGCCAGCAGCCCGGGACTAGCGGGGGGGCGAGCGGTCCAAGAGACCCAGTACTTC. It specifies CASSPGLAGGRAVQETQYF.